The T cell receptor beta chain under discussion was sequenced for a study of T cells in Graves' hyperthyroidism and ophthalmopathy (dated by TCRdb to between 2018 and 2020). In the study overall: A discovery cohort of fewer than 110 patients, 43 with Graves' ophthalmopathy and under 60 with stable Graves' hyperthyroidism, was used to find distinguishing TCR V-J signatures. Prospective prediction of ophthalmopathy was tested in an independent validation cohort of under 20 hyperthyroidism patients and 15 to 17 patients who later progressed to ophthalmopathy. The 75 to 100 discovery patients were randomly split 7:3 into training and test sets. Thyroid tissue and blood T-cell repertoires from six Graves' hyperthyroidism patients were also compared in the study. Once sampling was done, hyperthyroidism patients were given methimazole at a starting dose of 30 mg daily, whereas ophthalmopathy patients were given high-dose intravenous methylprednisolone. According to the paper, TCR Vbeta CDR3 sequencing was carried out on more than 120 peripheral blood samples, which came from more than 40 ophthalmopathy, fewer than 80 hyperthyroidism and approximately 17 progressor patients.

What the research found in general, with its limitations: A 13 V-J signature model separated ophthalmopathy from stable hyperthyroidism, with 87.88% sensitivity and 81.08% specificity in cross-validation and 80%/75% in testing. In validation, the model predicted progression to ophthalmopathy with around 71% sensitivity and 72% to 85% specificity, a median of 6.5 months before onset. Most expanded thyroid clonotypes (frequency above 0.001) were also detected in blood, a finding suggesting that blood repertoires may reflect thyroid immune responses. Sample size was not statistically predetermined, and blinding of investigators to group allocation was not performed.

Amplification of TCR beta CDR3 regions was carried out from RNA transcripts. A first-round RT-PCR of the TCR CDR3 used the HTBI primer set with the Qiagen OneStep RT-PCR kit. Libraries were constructed in a second round of multiplex PCR, after which size selection and purification were carried out. Sequencing of the libraries was done on an Illumina HiSeq2000 using paired-end 100 bp reads. In the original analysis: SOAPnuke was used to process the raw data, removing reads that contained adapters or uncalled bases, had a mean Phred below 15, or lacked an exact match to the constant primer or identifier. COPE v1.2.5 was used to merge high-quality paired reads, and clonotypes were defined as unique nucleotide sequences. Clonotypes were aligned to IMGT TRBV, TRBD and TRBJ reference segments using MiTCR v1.1. Only V-J combinations with frequency above 0.0001, covering 99% to 99.2% of repertoires, were analysed. The TCS score was defined as F50 (clonal expansion) divided by E x V (chaos), with BLOSUM62-based TCRdist calculated between CDR3 peptides within each V-J. Welch's t-statistics and random forest reduced roughly 540 V-J features to 10 to 15, which were used in a naive Bayes classifier (R e1071). Thyroid-blood repertoire similarity was quantified with the Morisita-Horn index. The public reads were reprocessed in TCRdb via fastp at Q25 and MiXCR, keeping in-frame beta chains. One record per CDR3 amino acid sequence lists the most common genes and DNA. These V and J calls rely on TCRdb rather than the paper's analysis. This sample has 450,000 to 700,000 distinct CDR3 sequences in its table, and under 60% of those were observed once. The top ten clones comprise about 8% of the sample.

CDR1 ENHRY and CDR2 SYGVKD are derived from the germline V gene. V gives up 9 bases and J gives up 0 bases, and the segment between their germline ends measures 8 bases. The CDR3, cysteine through phenylalanine, is 13 amino acids long. The DNA shown is the 39-base CDR3, in frame from base 1. A patient counted as having stable Graves' hyperthyroidism if no progression to ophthalmopathy occurred over 18 months of follow-up. The hyperthyroidism patients were between 18 and 65 years old and newly diagnosed, with a disease duration of less than 2 months. Exclusion was applied to patients with uncontrolled infections, other autoimmune diseases, pregnancy or lactation. Clinical symptoms, serum thyroxine and TRAb, thyroid ultrasound, and orbital computed tomography formed the basis for the diagnoses. Total RNA was extracted using Trizol reagent, and RNA quality was assessed on an Agilent 2100 Bioanalyzer.

This clonotype was found many times. Its antigen target is currently unknown. Base qualities are not recorded, but no much larger clone differs from it by a single base. The sequence is built from TRBV10-3 and TRBJ2-2; TRBD1 is a possible D gene, resting on 6 matching bases. What was sequenced was peripheral blood or thyroid tissue (not recorded which). This sequence originates from a woman between 18 and 29 years old with Graves' hyperthyroidism. The DNA sequence follows: TGTGCCATAACAGGGACGAACACCGGGGAGCTGTTTTTT. Its product reads: CAITGTNTGELFF.